This TCR beta chain was identified in a study of cytomegalovirus exposure and HLA in healthy donors. The PCR employed 60 Vbeta primers together with 13 Jbeta primers. Some clones are missing from TCRdb's copy, which holds only in-frame ones; the method was immunoSEQ multiplex PCR. There are around 280,000 clones in the sample; approximately 90% occur only once, and roughly 2.3% lies in the top ten. The CDR3 is 14 amino acids. V was shortened by 5 bases and J by 5 bases, with 15 bases between the two germline ends. CDR1 and CDR2 from the germline V gene are LNHDA and SQIVND (reference sequence). Broader study findings: Donors were assumed by presence/absence analyses to have roughly uniform sequencing depth. Specificity for CMV antigens was confirmed in vitro for three of the CMV-associated chains.

This clone was observed a handful of times. Antigen specificity is unknown. This clonotype was sampled from a woman aged 18-35 years in good health and CMV-seronegative. The chain links TRBV19 to TRBJ1-1; D might be TRBD1 (5 bases). Sample: PBMCs. The CDR3 reads CASSPAGVGTEAFF. For the CDR3, the DNA is TGTGCCAGTAGTCCCGCGGGGGTAGGGACTGAAGCTTTCTTT.